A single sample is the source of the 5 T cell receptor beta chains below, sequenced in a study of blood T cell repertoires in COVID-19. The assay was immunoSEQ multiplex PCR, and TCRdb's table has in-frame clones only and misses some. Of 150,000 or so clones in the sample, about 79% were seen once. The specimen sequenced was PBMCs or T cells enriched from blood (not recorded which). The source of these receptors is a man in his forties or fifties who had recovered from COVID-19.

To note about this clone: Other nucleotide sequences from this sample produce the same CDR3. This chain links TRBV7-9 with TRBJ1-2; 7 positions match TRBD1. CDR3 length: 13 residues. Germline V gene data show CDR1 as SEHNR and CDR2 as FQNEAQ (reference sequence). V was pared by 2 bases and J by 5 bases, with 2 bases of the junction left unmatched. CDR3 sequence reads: CASSLQGGYGYTF. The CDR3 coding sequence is TGTGCCAGCAGCTTACAGGGGGGATATGGCTACACCTTC.

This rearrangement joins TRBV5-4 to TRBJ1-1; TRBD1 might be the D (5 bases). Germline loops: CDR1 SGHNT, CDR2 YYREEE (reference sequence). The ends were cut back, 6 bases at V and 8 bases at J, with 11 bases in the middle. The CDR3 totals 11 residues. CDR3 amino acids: CASMGQREAFF. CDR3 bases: TGTGCCAGCATGGGGCAGCGCGAAGCTTTCTTT. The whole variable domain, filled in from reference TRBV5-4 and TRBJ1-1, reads ETGVTQSPTHLIKTRGQQVTLRCSSQSGHNTVSWYQQALGQGPQFIFQYYREEENGRGNFPPRFSGLQFPNYSSELNVNALELDDSALYLCASMGQREAFFGQGTRLTVV.

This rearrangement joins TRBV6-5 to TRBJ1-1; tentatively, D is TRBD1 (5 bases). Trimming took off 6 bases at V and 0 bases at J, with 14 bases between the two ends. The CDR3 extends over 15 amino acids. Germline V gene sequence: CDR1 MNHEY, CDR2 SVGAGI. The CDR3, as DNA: TGTGCCAGCAGGAAACCCGACAGCCTGAACACTGAAGCTTTCTTT. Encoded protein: CASRKPDSLNTEAFF.

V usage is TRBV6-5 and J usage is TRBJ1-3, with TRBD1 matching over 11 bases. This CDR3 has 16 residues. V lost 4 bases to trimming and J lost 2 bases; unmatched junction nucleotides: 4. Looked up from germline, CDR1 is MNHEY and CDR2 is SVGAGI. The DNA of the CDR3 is TGTGCCAGCAGTTCAGGACAGGGGGCTGCTGGAAACACCATATATTTT. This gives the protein CASSSGQGAAGNTIYF.

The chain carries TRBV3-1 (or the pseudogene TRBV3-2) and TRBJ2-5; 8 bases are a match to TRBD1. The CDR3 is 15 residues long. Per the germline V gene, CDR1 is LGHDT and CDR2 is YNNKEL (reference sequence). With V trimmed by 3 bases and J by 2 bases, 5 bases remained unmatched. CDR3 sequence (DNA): TGTGCCAGCAGCCAGGACAGGGCTCTACAAGAGACCCAGTACTTC. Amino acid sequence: CASSQDRALQETQYF.